This T cell receptor beta chain was sequenced in a study of siplizumab effects on memory and regulatory T cells. The assay covered around 9.1 x 10^4 TCR templates per sample. Assay: immunoSEQ multiplex PCR; the TCRdb copy retains only in-frame clones and omits some. The repertoire includes more than 75,000 clones, 80% to 95% of them detected once, and roughly 7.1% sits in the top ten. A note on this clone: Its specificity is unknown.

Study-wide points: Relative to controls at 25% to 30%, mappable alloreactive CD4+ clones exhibited a mean Treg-derived proportion of roughly 69% with siplizumab. Siplizumab significantly brought down the alloreactive sequences that trace back to unstimulated CD4+ memory cells. An assignable naive or memory phenotype was lacking in roughly 75-95% of proliferating CD4+ or CD8+ clones.

V gave up 0 bases and J gave up 6 bases, with 14 bases separating them. The CDR3 is 14 residues long. Germline assignment: CDR1 GTSNPN and CDR2 SVGIG (reference sequence). The V and J genes are TRBV30 and TRBJ1-1; D is perhaps TRBD1 (6 bases). This sequence was found in a human donor in good health. The sequenced material came from CD8+ T cells sorted from blood. CDR3 loop: CAWSVARGASEAFF. Here the CDR3 DNA reads TGTGCCTGGAGTGTCGCTCGGGGGGCTTCTGAAGCTTTCTTT.